The 12 T cell receptor beta chains reported below all come from one sample, sequenced in a study of T cell responses to AZD1222 COVID-19 vaccine. Measured with immunoSEQ multiplex PCR; TCRdb has only the in-frame clones, and not every one. The sample carries fewer than 100,000 clones, nearly 90% recorded once. Sample: peripheral blood, taken on day 0 of AZD1222 vaccination. All receptors come from an adult in good health.

The V gene is TRBV7-9, the J gene TRBJ1-2; D remains unclear. The CDR3 covers 16 residues. Germline CDR1 SEHNR, CDR2 FQNEAQ (reference sequence). With 3 bases removed from V and 0 bases from J, the gap between germline ends came to 14 bases. The CDR3 loop reads CASSLASRGPNYGYTF. Here the CDR3 DNA reads TGTGCCAGCAGCTTGGCGAGCCGTGGGCCTAACTATGGCTACACCTTC.

The chain links TRBV19 to TRBJ1-5; 8 bases map to TRBD1. The CDR3 runs to 16 residues. The ends lost 3 bases at V and 7 bases at J; junction bases unmatched: 11. CDR1 is LNHDA, CDR2 SQIVND, per germline (reference sequence). CDR3 sequence: CASSMPTGEWAQPQHF. The CDR3 bases are TGTGCCAGTAGTATGCCGACAGGGGAGTGGGCCCAGCCCCAGCATTTT.

The chain combines TRBV5-6 with TRBJ1-5; D is perhaps TRBD1 (5 bases). In germline, CDR1 is SGHDT, CDR2 YYEEEE. V was shortened by 8 bases and J by 6 bases, with 12 bases between the two germline ends. This CDR3 comprises 12 residues. The CDR3 nucleotides read TGTGCCAGTTCCAGGGTTGGTCAGCCCCAGCATTTT. This gives the protein CASSRVGQPQHF.

V gene TRBV5-4 combines with J gene TRBJ2-4, with 10 nucleotides matching TRBD2. Losses at the gene ends were 4 bases for V and 5 bases for J; bases not matched to a gene: 9. Germline CDR1 reads SGHNT; CDR2 reads YYREEE (reference sequence). This CDR3 spans 16 amino acids. CDR3 sequence: CASSPRAGGLQNIQYF. The DNA of the CDR3 is TGTGCCAGCAGCCCCAGAGCGGGGGGGCTCCAAAACATTCAGTACTTC.

The rearrangement joins TRBV4-1 to TRBJ1-1; 8 bases map to TRBD1. The CDR3 has 15 amino acids. Germline V gene data show CDR1 as MGHRA and CDR2 as YSYEKL. Losses at the gene ends were 6 bases for V and 0 bases for J; bases not matched to a gene: 6. The DNA for the CDR3 is TGCGCCAGCAGTCCGGGACAGGCTATGAACACTGAAGCTTTCTTT. Translating it yields CASSPGQAMNTEAFF.

This clone was counted once. The chain has TRBV5-6 and TRBJ2-7; D unclear. V lost 4 bases and J 4 bases, leaving 12 bases between the germline ends. CDR3 length: 13 amino acids. Germline V CDR1 and CDR2: SGHDT, YYEEEE. This CDR3 reads CASSPGPKYEQYF. The CDR3 coding sequence is TGTGCCAGCAGCCCCGGACCTAAGTACGAGCAGTACTTC.

In regard to this clone: Its ends do not fully match the called genes, so a read error is possible. The chain couples TRBV7-7 to TRBJ2-5, with D perhaps TRBD2 (6 bases). The CDR3 loop spans 15 amino acids. Germline CDR1 reads SSHAT; CDR2 reads FNYEAQ (reference sequence). The CDR3 region is CASSLAVGSQETQYF. CDR3 coding DNA: TGTGCTAGCAGCTTAGCGGTGGGTTCCCAAGAGACCCAGTACTTC.

This clone was observed a single time. CDR3 sequence: CARSSRTGVESYNSPLHF. The CDR3 region has the DNA TGTGCCAGAAGCTCCCGGACAGGGGTAGAGTCCTATAATTCACCCCTCCACTTT. This chain uses TRBV5-3 with TRBJ1-6; 9 nucleotides align to TRBD1. TRBV5-3 is flagged as an ORF with uncertain function. This CDR3 is 18 amino acids long. V lost 3 bases, J lost 1 base, and 8 bases stayed unmatched.

The genes are TRBV29-1 and TRBJ2-7, with TRBD2 identical over 8 bases. The CDR3 has 14 residues. Germline CDR1 is SQVTM and CDR2 is ANQGSEA. The ends lost 6 bases at V and 2 bases at J; junction bases unmatched: 9. The CDR3: CSVALGAGAYEQYF. The CDR3 DNA reads TGCAGCGTGGCCCTGGGAGCGGGGGCCTACGAGCAGTACTTC.

This sequence joins TRBV30 and TRBJ1-1; no definite D call. Germline loops: CDR1 GTSNPN, CDR2 SVGIG (reference sequence). CDR3 length equals 11 residues. CDR3 region: CGGRLNTEAFF. In DNA form, the CDR3 reads TGTGGCGGGCGGCTGAACACTGAAGCTTTCTTT.

The J gene is TRBJ2-3, the V gene TRBV24-1; 12 bases match TRBD2. Looked up from germline, CDR1 is KGHDR and CDR2 is SFDVKD. This CDR3 is 17 amino acids long. J gave up 0 bases and V 4 bases, and 4 bases lay outside the gene matches. CDR3 in DNA: TGTGCCACCAGTGAGGACGGACTAGCGGGGAGCACAGATACGCAGTATTTT. Protein: CATSEDGLAGSTDTQYF.

The chain combines TRBV6-5 with TRBJ2-7; TRBD1 aligns across 10 bases. The CDR3 sequence is 14 residues long. CDR1 and CDR2 (germline): MNHEY, SVGAGI. V shed 6 bases, J shed 4 bases, and the junction held 6 bases outside the gene matches. CDR3 nucleotides: TGTGCCAGCAGCCGCGGGACAGGGGTGTACGAGCAGTACTTC. Amino acids: CASSRGTGVYEQYF.